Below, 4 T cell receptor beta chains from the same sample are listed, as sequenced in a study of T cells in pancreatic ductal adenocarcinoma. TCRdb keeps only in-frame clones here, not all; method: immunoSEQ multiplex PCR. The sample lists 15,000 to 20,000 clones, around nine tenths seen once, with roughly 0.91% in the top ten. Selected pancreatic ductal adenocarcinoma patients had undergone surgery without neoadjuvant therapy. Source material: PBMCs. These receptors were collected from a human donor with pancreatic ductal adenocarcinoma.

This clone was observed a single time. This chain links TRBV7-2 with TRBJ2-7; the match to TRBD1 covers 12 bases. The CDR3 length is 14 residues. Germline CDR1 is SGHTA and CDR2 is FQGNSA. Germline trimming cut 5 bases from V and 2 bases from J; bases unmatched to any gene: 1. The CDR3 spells CASSRDRGPYEQYF. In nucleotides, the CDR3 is TGTGCCAGCAGCAGGGACAGGGGGCCCTACGAGCAGTACTTC.

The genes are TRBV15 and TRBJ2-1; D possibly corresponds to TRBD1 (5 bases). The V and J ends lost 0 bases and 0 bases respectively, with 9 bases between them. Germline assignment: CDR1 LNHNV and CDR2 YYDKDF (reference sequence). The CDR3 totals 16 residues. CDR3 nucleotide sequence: TGTGCCACCAGCAGAGAAGCAGGGCGCTCCTACAATGAGCAGTTCTTC. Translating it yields CATSREAGRSYNEQFF. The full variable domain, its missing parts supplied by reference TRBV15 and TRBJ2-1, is DAMVIQNPRYQVTQFGKPVTLSCSQTLNHNVMYWYQQKSSQAPKLLFHYYDKDFNNEADTPDNFQSRRPNTSFCFLDIRSPGLGDTAMYLCATSREAGRSYNEQFFGPGTRLTVL.

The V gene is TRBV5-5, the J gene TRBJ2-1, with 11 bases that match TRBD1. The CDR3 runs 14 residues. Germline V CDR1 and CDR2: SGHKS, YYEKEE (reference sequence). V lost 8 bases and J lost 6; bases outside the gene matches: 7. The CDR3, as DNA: TGTGCCAGTATAGGACAGGGGGCTATCAATGAGCAGTTCTTC. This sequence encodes CASIGQGAINEQFF.

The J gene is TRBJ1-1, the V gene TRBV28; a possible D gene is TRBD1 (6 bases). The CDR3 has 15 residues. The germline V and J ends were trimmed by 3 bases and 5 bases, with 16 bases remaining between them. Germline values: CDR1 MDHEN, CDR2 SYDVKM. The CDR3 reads CASSLATQGNTEAFF. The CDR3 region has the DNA TGTGCCAGCAGTTTGGCGACACAGGGAAATACTGAAGCTTTCTTT.